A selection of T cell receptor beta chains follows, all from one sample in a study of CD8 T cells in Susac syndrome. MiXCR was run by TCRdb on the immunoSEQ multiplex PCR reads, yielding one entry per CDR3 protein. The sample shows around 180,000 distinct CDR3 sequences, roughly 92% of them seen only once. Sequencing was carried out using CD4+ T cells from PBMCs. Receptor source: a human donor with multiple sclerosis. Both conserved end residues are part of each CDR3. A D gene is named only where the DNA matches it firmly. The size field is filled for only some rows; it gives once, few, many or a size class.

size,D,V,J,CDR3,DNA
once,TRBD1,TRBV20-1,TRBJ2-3,CRAWGTGTGLADTQYF,TGCAGAGCTTGGGGTACGGGGACAGGGTTGGCAGATACGCAGTATTTT
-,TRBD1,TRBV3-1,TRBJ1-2,CASSFGQGGKRGYTF,TGTGCCAGCAGCTTCGGACAGGGCGGAAAGCGTGGCTACACCTTC
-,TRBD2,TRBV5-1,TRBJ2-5,CASSHERGRAPETQYF,TGCGCCAGCAGTCACGAACGCGGGAGGGCCCCAGAGACCCAGTACTTC
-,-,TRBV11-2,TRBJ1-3,CASSFLRTAGEGNTIYF,TGTGCCAGCAGCTTCTTGCGCACGGCCGGGGAGGGAAACACCATATATTTT
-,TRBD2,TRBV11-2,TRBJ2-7,CASRREGYEQYF,TGTGCCAGCCGACGGGAGGGCTACGAGCAGTACTTC
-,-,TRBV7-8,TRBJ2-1,CASSLDRPSNGAEQFF,TGTGCCAGCAGCTTAGATCGGCCTAGCAATGGGGCCGAGCAGTTCTTC
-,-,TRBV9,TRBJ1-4,CASSVGAVNEKLFF,TGTGCCAGCAGCGTAGGGGCAGTAAATGAAAAACTGTTTTTT
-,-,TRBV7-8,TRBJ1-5,CASSLVADDQPQHF,TGTGCCAGCAGCTTAGTGGCGGATGATCAGCCCCAGCATTTT
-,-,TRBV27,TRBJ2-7,CASRRITFGEQYF,TGTGCCAGCAGGCGAATTACGTTTGGCGAGCAGTACTTC
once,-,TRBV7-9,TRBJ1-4,CASSFAANEKLFF,TGTGCCAGCAGCTTTGCAGCTAATGAAAAACTGTTTTTT
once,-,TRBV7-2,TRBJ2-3,CASSLYRDTQYF,TGTGCCAGCAGCTTATACAGGGATACGCAGTATTTT
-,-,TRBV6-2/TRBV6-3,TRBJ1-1,CASIKDPDTLNTEAFF,TGTGCCAGCATCAAGGATCCGGACACCTTGAACACTGAAGCTTTCTTT
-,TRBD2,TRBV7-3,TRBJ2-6,CASSLKDEEWAGAGANVLTF,TGTGCCAGCAGCTTAAAGGACGAGGAGTGGGCGGGGGCTGGGGCCAACGTCCTGACTTTC
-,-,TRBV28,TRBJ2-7,CATLTHYEQYF,TGTGCCACCTTAACCCACTACGAGCAGTACTTC
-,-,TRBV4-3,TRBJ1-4,CASSQDGRREEKLFF,TGCGCCAGCAGCCAAGATGGGAGAAGGGAAGAAAAACTGTTTTTT
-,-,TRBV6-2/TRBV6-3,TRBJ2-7,CASSFVAGGEQYF,TGTGCCAGCAGTTTCGTGGCAGGCGGGGAGCAGTACTTC
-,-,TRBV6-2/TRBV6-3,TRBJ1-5,CASKSGDQPQHF,TGTGCCAGCAAGAGTGGTGATCAGCCCCAGCATTTT
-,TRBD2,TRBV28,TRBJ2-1,CASSLMFSGYNEQFF,TGTGCCAGCAGTTTAATGTTTAGCGGGTACAATGAGCAGTTCTTC
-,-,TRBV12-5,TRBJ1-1,CASGLAWERNTEAFF,TGTGCTAGTGGTTTGGCTTGGGAGCGGAACACTGAAGCTTTCTTT
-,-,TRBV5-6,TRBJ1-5,CASSRSAKKSTGPQRDQPQHF,TGTGCCAGCAGCCGATCCGCGAAAAAATCTACGGGTCCTCAGAGGGATCAGCCCCAGCATTTT
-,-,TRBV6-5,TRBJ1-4,CAAGPGTQGEKLFF,TGTGCCGCCGGCCCAGGGACCCAAGGGGAAAAACTGTTTTTT
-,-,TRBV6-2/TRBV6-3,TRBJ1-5,CASSYLGGSQPQHF,TGTGCCAGCAGTTACTTGGGGGGGAGTCAGCCCCAGCATTTT
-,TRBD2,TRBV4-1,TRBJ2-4,CASSQRSPRGGTIENIQYF,TGCGCCAGCAGCCAACGGAGCCCCCGGGGGGGCACTATCGAAAACATTCAGTACTTC
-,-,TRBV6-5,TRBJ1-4,CASSRTGTGEKLFF,TGTGCCAGCAGCCGCACAGGGACGGGGGAAAAACTGTTTTTT
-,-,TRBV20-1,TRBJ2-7,CSARDQQGPYEQYF,TGCAGTGCTAGAGATCAGCAGGGACCCTACGAGCAGTACTTC
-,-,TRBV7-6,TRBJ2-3,CASSLVGGDTQYF,TGTGCCAGCAGCTTAGTAGGTGGAGATACGCAGTATTTT
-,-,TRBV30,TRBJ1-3,CAWSQGSGNTIYF,TGTGCCTGGAGTCAGGGCTCTGGAAACACCATATATTTT
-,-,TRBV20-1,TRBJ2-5,CSASRPDQETQYF,TGCAGTGCTAGTCGGCCGGACCAAGAGACCCAGTACTTC
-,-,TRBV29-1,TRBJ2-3,CSHSLQGDTQYF,TGCAGCCACTCCCTTCAGGGTGATACGCAGTATTTT
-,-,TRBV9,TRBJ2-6,CASSVLPSGANVLTF,TGTGCCAGCAGCGTTCTCCCCTCTGGGGCCAACGTCCTGACTTTC
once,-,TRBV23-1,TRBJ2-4,CASSQLGWAKNIQYF,TGCGCCAGCAGTCAATTGGGGTGGGCCAAAAACATTCAGTACTTC
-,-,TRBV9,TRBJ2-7,CASSVAGGMRSEQYF,TGTGCCAGCAGCGTAGCTGGCGGGATGAGATCCGAGCAGTACTTC
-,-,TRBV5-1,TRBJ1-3,CASSPDGYSGNTIYF,TGCGCCAGCAGCCCCGACGGTTACTCTGGAAACACCATATATTTT
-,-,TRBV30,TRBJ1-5,CAWSLGGGGSNQPQHF,TGTGCCTGGAGTTTAGGGGGTGGCGGGAGCAATCAGCCCCAGCATTTT
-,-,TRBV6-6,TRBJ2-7,CASRDNSYEQHF,TGTGCCAGCAGGGACAACTCTTACGAGCAGCACTTC
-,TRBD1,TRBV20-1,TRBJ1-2,CSASRGTGINYGYTF,TGCAGTGCTAGTAGGGGGACAGGGATTAACTATGGCTACACCTTC
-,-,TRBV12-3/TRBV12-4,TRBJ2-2,CASSSYSLGGELFF,TGTGCCAGCAGTTCTTACTCCCTGGGCGGGGAGCTGTTTTTT
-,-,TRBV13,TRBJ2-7,CASSNSRDGSYEQYF,TGTGCCAGCAGCAACTCCCGGGACGGATCCTACGAGCAGTACTTC
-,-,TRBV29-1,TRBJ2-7,CSAARSGYEQYF,TGCAGCGCCGCCCGGTCAGGGTACGAGCAGTACTTC
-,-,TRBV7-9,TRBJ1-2,CASSTDAFYGYTF,TGTGCCAGCAGCACGGATGCCTTCTATGGCTACACCTTC
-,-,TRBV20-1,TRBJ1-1,CSARGGRGGITEAFF,TGCAGTGCTAGAGGGGGCAGGGGAGGAATCACTGAAGCTTTCTTT
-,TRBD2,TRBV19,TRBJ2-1,CATRASGSAHEQFF,TGTGCCACTAGGGCTAGCGGGAGTGCCCATGAGCAGTTCTTC
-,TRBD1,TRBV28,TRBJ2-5,CASRTDRGFQETQYF,TGTGCCAGCAGGACGGACAGGGGGTTCCAAGAGACCCAGTACTTC
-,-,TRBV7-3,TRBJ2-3,CASSLIGGDTQYF,TGTGCCAGCAGCTTAATCGGAGGGGATACGCAGTATTTT
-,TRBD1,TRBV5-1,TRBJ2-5,CASSWDRRWQETQYF,TGCGCCAGCAGCTGGGACAGGCGGTGGCAAGAGACCCAGTACTTC